These T cell receptor beta chains were read from a single sample in a study of cytomegalovirus exposure and HLA in healthy donors. The table came from immunoSEQ multiplex PCR; TCRdb's copy has only in-frame clones and leaves some out. The sample carries around 140,000 clones, approximately 84% recorded once. The sequencing sample was made of PBMCs. The receptors derive from a woman aged 40 to 50 in good health and CMV-seronegative. CDR3s include the opening cysteine and the closing phenylalanine or tryptophan. The D gene is left open where the match is weak. Some rows mark clone size as missing; the rest say once, few, many or name a class of expanded clone.

TRBD1	.	TRBJ1-1	TRBV23-1	TGCGCCAGCAGTCAAGACCGACAGGGGTTTCGGTCTATTCAGAACACTGAAGCTTTCTTT	CASSQDRQGFRSIQNTEAFF
.	.	TRBJ2-7	TRBV6-5	TGTGCCAGCGTGGGAGCCTACGAGCAGTACTTC	CASVGAYEQYF
.	.	TRBJ1-1	TRBV6-4	TGTGCCAGCAGTGTTACAGCGAACACTGAAGCTTTCTTT	CASSVTANTEAFF
TRBD2	.	TRBJ2-3	TRBV4-2	TGTGCCAGCAGCCAAGAAGTAGCACTAGCGGGCACAGATACGCAGTATTTT	CASSQEVALAGTDTQYF
.	.	TRBJ2-2	TRBV7-3	TGTGCCAGCAGCTTAGAATCAGGTCGCGGGGAGCTGTTTTTT	CASSLESGRGELFF
.	few	TRBJ2-1	TRBV5-4	TGTGCCAGCCCTTCTCCTAGCTCCTACAATGAGCAGTTCTTC	CASPSPSSYNEQFF
.	.	TRBJ1-1	TRBV27	TGTGCCAGCAGTTCTTATCTATACCGGAACACTGAAGCTTTCTTT	CASSSYLYRNTEAFF
TRBD1	.	TRBJ1-1	TRBV7-8	TGTGCCAGCTTAATGACAGGGATCAACACTGAAGCTTTCTTT	CASLMTGINTEAFF
.	.	TRBJ1-1	TRBV5-1	TGCGCCAGCAGCTTGGTCAGAGGTACTGAAGCTTTCTTT	CASSLVRGTEAFF
.	.	TRBJ2-7	TRBV21-1	TGTGCCAGCAGCAAAGCGTCTCCATCTAGCGGGAGACTCACCTACGAGCAGTACTTC	CASSKASPSSGRLTYEQYF
.	.	TRBJ2-6	TRBV7-2	TGTGCCAGCAAGAGTCTGGGGGCCAACGTCCTGACTTTC	CASKSLGANVLTF
TRBD2	.	TRBJ2-3	TRBV6-6	TGTGCCAGCAGTTACTCGAGGACTAGATCAGATACGCAGTATTTT	CASSYSRTRSDTQYF
.	.	TRBJ1-1	TRBV30	TGTGCCTCAACCCCAGGCGGGAGCACTGAAGCTTTCTTT	CASTPGGSTEAFF
.	.	TRBJ1-1	TRBV6-1	TGTGCCAGCAGCGCGGCTAGGAACACTGAAGCTTTCTTT	CASSAARNTEAFF
.	.	TRBJ2-3	TRBV7-9	TGTGCCAGCTGGACCCCGGAGGGGACGGATACGCAGTATTTT	CASWTPEGTDTQYF
.	.	TRBJ2-7	TRBV28	TGTGCCAGCCAGATCACAGGGAGCTCCTACGAGCAGTACTTC	CASQITGSSYEQYF
.	.	TRBJ2-7	TRBV29-1	TGCAGCGTGTCACAGGGGGGGGAGCAGTACTTC	CSVSQGGEQYF
TRBD1	.	TRBJ1-3	TRBV5-1	TGCGCCAGCAGCTCGACCCCGACAGGGAGCTCTGGAAACACCATATATTTT	CASSSTPTGSSGNTIYF
TRBD1	.	TRBJ2-4	TRBV15	TGTGCCACCAGCAGTGAAGGACAGGGGATGGCCAAAAACATTCAGTACTTC	CATSSEGQGMAKNIQYF
TRBD2	few	TRBJ2-7	TRBV28	TGTGCCAGCAGCTATCCAACTAGCGGGAGGGCCGCTCGCTACGAGCAGTACTTC	CASSYPTSGRAARYEQYF
.	.	TRBJ2-3	TRBV15	TGTGCCACCAGACCGGGACCTCAAGGGGGAGATACGCAGTATTTT	CATRPGPQGGDTQYF
.	.	TRBJ2-1	TRBV5-4	TGTGCCAGCAGCTTGGCGCCCCGGGATGAGCAGTTCTTC	CASSLAPRDEQFF
.	.	TRBJ1-4	TRBV2	TGTGCCAGCAGTGCCACAGGGTCGGGGAAACTGTTTTTT	CASSATGSGKLFF
.	.	TRBJ2-7	TRBV18	TGTGCCAGCTCCCCAGGACTCGTCAACGAGCAGTACTTC	CASSPGLVNEQYF
TRBD2	.	TRBJ2-1	TRBV4-2	TGTGCCAGCAGCCAAGGTCTAGCGGGAGAGGCCGACAATGAGCAGTTCTTC	CASSQGLAGEADNEQFF
.	.	TRBJ1-3	TRBV4-3	TGCGCCAGCAGCCAAGTCCCTCCCGGCGGGCACTCTGGAAACACCATATATTTT	CASSQVPPGGHSGNTIYF
.	.	TRBJ1-1	TRBV18	TGTGCCAGCTCACCAGGGGCAGTGGACACTGAAGCTTTCTTT	CASSPGAVDTEAFF
.	.	TRBJ2-5	TRBV6-6	TGTGCCAGCCGCAGACAGCCCGTGAGTAATGAGCAGTACTTC	CASRRQPVSNEQYF
.	.	TRBJ1-3	TRBV30	TGTGCCTGGAGTGTTACAGTCCGCTTGGGAAACACCATATATTTT	CAWSVTVRLGNTIYF
TRBD1	.	TRBJ2-1	TRBV27	TGTGCCAGCAGTACAGGGGGCTCCTACAATGAGCAGTTCTTC	CASSTGGSYNEQFF
TRBD2	.	TRBJ2-1	TRBV11-2	TGTGCCAGCAGCCAGACGGCGGGAGTAACCTACAATGAGCAGTTCTTC	CASSQTAGVTYNEQFF
.	.	TRBJ1-2	TRBV7-6	TGTGCCAGCAGCCCGCTGGCTAGGGGCTACACCTTC	CASSPLARGYTF
TRBD2	.	TRBJ2-1	TRBV6-1	TGTGCCAGCAGTTATCTGGCGGGAGCGGTGCAGTTCTTC	CASSYLAGAVQFF
TRBD2	.	TRBJ2-5	TRBV15	TGTGCCACCAAGCCTCTAAGCGGGAAAGAGACCCAGTACTTC	CATKPLSGKETQYF
.	.	TRBJ2-1	TRBV28	TGTGCCAGCAGTTTTGATACTTCCAGTTCACACAGCTCCTACAATGAGCAGTTCTTC	CASSFDTSSSHSSYNEQFF
TRBD2	.	TRBJ2-3	TRBV7-3	TGTGCCAGCAGCTTAAAGACTAGCGGGTCGGCAGATACGCAGTATTTT	CASSLKTSGSADTQYF
TRBD1	once	TRBJ1-4	TRBV11-2	TGTGCCAGCAGTCCCCCGGGACAGCAAGCGAAACTGTTTTTT	CASSPPGQQAKLFF
TRBD1	.	TRBJ2-3	TRBV19	TGTGCCAGTAAACAGGGGAGAAGGACAGATACGCAGTATTTT	CASKQGRRTDTQYF
TRBD1	.	TRBJ1-2	TRBV7-9	TGTTCCAGCAGCTACCGCGACGGGACAGGGAAAAGTGGGCACTATGGCTACACCTTC	CSSSYRDGTGKSGHYGYTF
.	.	TRBJ2-1	TRBV7-3	TGTGCCAGCAGCAAATCGAGCTCCTACAATGAGCAGTTCTTC	CASSKSSSYNEQFF
.	.	TRBJ1-6	TRBV28	TGTGCCAGCTGCCCCGTTGAGGTCAGCGCTTATAATTCACCCCTCCACTTT	CASCPVEVSAYNSPLHF
.	.	TRBJ2-2	TRBV28	TGTGCCAGCACAGGGGCGAACACCGGGGAGCTGTTTTTT	CASTGANTGELFF
TRBD2	few	TRBJ2-3	TRBV6-5	TGTGCCAGCAGTTACAGGGCGGGAGGGCCCGATACGCAGTATTTT	CASSYRAGGPDTQYF
TRBD1	.	TRBJ1-6	TRBV10-3	TGTGCCATCAGGGGACTGACAGGGGGCTCGGGTAATTCACCCCTCCACTTT	CAIRGLTGGSGNSPLHF
.	.	TRBJ1-3	TRBV19	TGTGCCAGTAGTACCCGGGACATCTCTGGAAACACCATATATTTT	CASSTRDISGNTIYF
.	.	TRBJ2-1	TRBV19	TGTGCCAGTAGTATATTTCCCAGGGGCTCCTACAATGAGCAGTTCTTC	CASSIFPRGSYNEQFF
.	.	TRBJ2-4	TRBV6-5	TGTGCCAGCAGCCAGGGATTAGCCAAAAACATTCAGTACTTC	CASSQGLAKNIQYF
TRBD1	.	TRBJ2-1	TRBV7-3	TGTGCCAGCAGCCGCCATCCCGGGACAGGGGGTTACAATGAGCAGTTCTTC	CASSRHPGTGGYNEQFF
TRBD1	.	TRBJ2-1	TRBV29-1	TGCAGCGTTGAAAAGACAGGGGTCTACAATGAGCAGTTCTTC	CSVEKTGVYNEQFF
.	once	TRBJ2-3	TRBV29-1	TGCAGCGTTGTGGGCGGGGGCACAGATACGCAGTATTTT	CSVVGGGTDTQYF
TRBD1	.	TRBJ1-2	TRBV28	TGTGCCAGCAGACGTCAGGGGGCTGTCGGCTACACCTTC	CASRRQGAVGYTF